This T cell receptor beta chain was identified during a study of regulatory T cells in long-lasting Graves disease. Indicated time point: persistent/refractory GD, antithyroid drugs over 5 years with positive TRAb. Researchers made the TCR library from RNA that was extracted from PBMCs. The CDR3 runs to 16 residues. With 2 bases removed from V and 1 base from J, the gap between germline ends came to 16 bases. Germline CDR1 SGHKS, CDR2 YYEKEE (reference sequence). Building of the TCR beta libraries involved iRepertoire HTBI primers and Arm-PCR of CDR3 regions. TCRdb re-called the multiplex PCR reads with MiXCR, one entry per CDR3 protein. In the table there are approximately 500,000 distinct CDR3 sequences, under 25% of which are singletons. This clonotype was seen a handful of times.

The sequencing used peripheral blood mononuclear cells (PBMCs), collected when the disease was refractory, from a patient treated with antithyroid drugs. V gene TRBV5-5 combines with J gene TRBJ2-7; TRBD2 is a possible D gene (7 bases). This TCR derives from a female donor with Graves disease. The chain's CDR3 is CASSLVGGQGSYEQYF. The CDR3 DNA follows: TGTGCCAGCAGCTTAGTGGGAGGGCAGGGGTCCTACGAGCAGTACTTC.